This T cell receptor beta chain was found in a study of blood T cell repertoires in COVID-19. Background on the study: Material from acute and convalescent COVID-19 was sourced from the United States, Italy and Spain.

Per the original methods: The assay estimated nucleated cells by amplifying reference gene primers. The protocol was immunoSEQ multiplex PCR, while the TCRdb copy is restricted to in-frame clones and leaves out a portion. D and trimming come from the DNA, and the V and J calls and clone size come from that table. This sample has 250,000 to 300,000 clones, with roughly 83% found just once. Germline V CDR1 and CDR2: SEHNR, FQNEAQ (reference sequence). The CDR3 loop spans 12 amino acids. V was cut by 5 bases and J by 3 bases, with 7 bases left in between. This clone was observed a handful of times. Specimen: peripheral blood. The clonotype was recovered from a man aged 60-69 years who had recovered from COVID-19. The chain has TRBV7-9 and TRBJ1-2; maybe TRBD1 (6 bases). The CDR3 region is CASSRTDYGYTF. CDR3 coding DNA: TGTGCCAGCAGCCGGACAGACTATGGCTACACCTTC.